This T cell receptor (beta chain) was profiled in a study of T cells in Graves' hyperthyroidism and ophthalmopathy. The hyperthyroidism patients had all been newly diagnosed, and their disease duration was under 2 months. Their ages ranged from 18 to 65 years. At first hyperthyroidism diagnosis, before any ophthalmopathy symptoms, the blood sample was collected. There are a few counts of this clonotype. Its cognate antigen is unknown. Authors of the study amplified TCR beta CDR3 regions from RNA transcripts. The HTBI primer set drove a first-round RT-PCR of the TCR CDR3. MiXCR was run by TCRdb on the multiplex PCR reads, yielding one entry per CDR3 protein. The sample lists hundreds of thousands of distinct CDR3 sequences, around 20% occurring once. The CDR3 is 14 residues long. CDR1 and CDR2 from the germline V gene are MNHEY and SVGAGI. V gave up 4 bases and J gave up 0 bases, with 10 bases separating them.

Study-wide results and caveats: From stable hyperthyroidism, ophthalmopathy was separated by a 13 V-J model.

The sequence was obtained from a woman aged 45 to 65 with Graves' hyperthyroidism that later progressed to Graves' ophthalmopathy. Sequenced sample: blood. The genes are TRBV6-5 and TRBJ2-7; tentative D call: TRBD2 (7 bases). CDR3 nucleotides: TGTGCCAGCAGTTCCGGGGGGCTCTCCTACGAGCAGTACTTC. It codes for CASSSGGLSYEQYF.